This T cell receptor (beta chain) was identified during a study of T cells in Graves' hyperthyroidism and ophthalmopathy. Findings and limits, study-wide: Separation of ophthalmopathy from stable hyperthyroidism was achieved by a 13 V-J model. Among thyroid clonotypes expanded above 0.001, most also appeared in blood. Model output signaled ophthalmopathy a median around 6.9 months ahead of onset.

In making diagnoses, clinical symptoms, serum thyroxine and TRAb, thyroid ultrasound and orbital computed tomography were all used. RNA transcripts provided the source from which TCR beta CDR3 regions were amplified. A first-round RT-PCR of the TCR CDR3 used the HTBI primer set. From the multiplex PCR reads, TCRdb called clonotypes with MiXCR, one entry per CDR3 protein. This sample yields more than 500,000 distinct CDR3 sequences, of which more than 45% are seen a single time; around 20% belongs to the top ten. CDR3 size: 13 residues. Per the germline V gene, CDR1 is MNHEY and CDR2 is SVGAGI. V gave up 10 bases and J gave up 1 base, with 13 bases separating them. This clonotype occurred once. Its target is not known. A much bigger clone sits one base away, suggesting this may be a read error.

The chain couples TRBV6-5 to TRBJ2-5; no definite D call. Material: peripheral blood or thyroid tissue (not recorded which). The clonotype originates from an adult woman with Graves' disease, either hyperthyroidism or ophthalmopathy (not recorded which). Here the CDR3 DNA reads TGTGCCACCAGGTTTGGCGGCCAAGAGACCCAGTACTTC. Amino acid sequence: CATRFGGQETQYF.